This T cell receptor beta chain was recovered during a study of shared clonotypes between healthy human individuals. Notes on the study in general: Rarefaction exposed incomplete sorted-subset sequencing despite large depth.

Clones were sequenced by immunoSEQ multiplex PCR, and TCRdb holds only the in-frame ones, with some missing. Of about 960,000 clones listed, around 80% are singletons. Nashville, Tennessee was home to all donors, each a Caucasian adult. Notes on this clone: The target antigen is unknown.

The CDR3 covers 19 residues. CDR1 is SGHTA, CDR2 FQGNSA, per germline. V lost 5 bases and J lost 3; bases outside the gene matches: 20. The TCR originated in a young man in good health. This chain links TRBV7-2 with TRBJ1-1; 8 nucleotides match TRBD1. Sample: memory CD4+ T cells sorted from blood. Regarding subset: CD45RA-negative fraction. The CDR3 nucleotides read TGTGCCAGCAGCCTCCGGGACAGGACTTTTTCTTTTTCTGACACTGAAGCTTTCTTT. Translation: CASSLRDRTFSFSDTEAFF.